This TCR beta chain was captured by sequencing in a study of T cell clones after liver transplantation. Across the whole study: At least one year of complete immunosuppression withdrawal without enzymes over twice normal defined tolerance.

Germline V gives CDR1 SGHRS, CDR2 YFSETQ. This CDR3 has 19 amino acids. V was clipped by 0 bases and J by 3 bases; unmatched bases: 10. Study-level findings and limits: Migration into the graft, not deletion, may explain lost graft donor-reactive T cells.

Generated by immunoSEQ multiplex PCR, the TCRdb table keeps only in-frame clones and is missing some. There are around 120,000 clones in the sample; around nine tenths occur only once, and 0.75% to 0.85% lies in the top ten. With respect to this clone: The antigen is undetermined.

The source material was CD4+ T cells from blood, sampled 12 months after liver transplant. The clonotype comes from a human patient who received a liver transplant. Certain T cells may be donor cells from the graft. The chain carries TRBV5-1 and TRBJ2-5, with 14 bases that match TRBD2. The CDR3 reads CASSLGRGLAGVGKETQYF. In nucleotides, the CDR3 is TGCGCCAGCAGCTTGGGGCGGGGACTAGCGGGAGTCGGAAAAGAGACCCAGTACTTC.